The clone carrying this TCR delta chain is medium-sized by share. This specimen includes other DNA sequences encoding the same CDR3. With CATT, TCRdb re-called clones from the RT-PCR reads. The top ten clones hold 35% to 55% of a sample with roughly 1,300 delta-chain clones, less than 3% of them seen once. The data are from a study of gamma-delta T cells after stem cell transplantation. Trimming removed 0 bases from V and 1 base from J; junction bases left unmatched: 13. CDR3 size: 20 residues. The germline CDR1 and CDR2 sequences are TSWWSYY and QGS. The source of this sequence is a human donor. It is not recorded whose cells these are; they may come from a transplant donor. This chain uses TRDV1 with TRDJ1; 11 positions match TRDD3. Sequencing was carried out using gamma-delta T cells. CDR3 coding DNA: TGTGCTCTTGGGGAACTGGTCCTACTGGTACTGGGGGATAGCACCGATAAACTCATCTTT. This translates into CALGELVLLVLGDSTDKLIF.